This entry concerns a single T cell receptor beta chain. The antigen remains unidentified. A much larger clone lies a single base off, so this may be a read error. TCRdb independently ran MiXCR on the reads; one entry per CDR3 protein. The sample records some 110,000 distinct CDR3 sequences, around 10% being singletons. This sample was taken from a study of T cell repertoires in cytomegalovirus infection. Study details: Public TCR beta signatures marked donors with CMV infection and the matching HLA. Findings of the study overall: Carriers of CMV and the relevant HLA type were discriminated by public TCR beta frequency. Clonotype analysis showed dominance of the ex vivo response by HLA-C-restricted CMV-specific TCR beta clonotypes.

This CDR3 has 15 residues. The germline V gene has CDR1 SEHNR and CDR2 FQNEAQ (reference sequence). Deletions cut 1 base from V and 7 bases from J, with 16 bases between. Sequencing used PBMCs, sequenced either directly or after in vitro stimulation (not recorded which). The source of this sequence is a human donor in good health (CMV status not recorded). Some clones in this sample may be carry-over from other donors' samples. This chain joins TRBV7-9 and TRBJ2-5, with D perhaps TRBD2 (7 bases). The CDR3 region is CASSLEGGRVGTQYF. CDR3 DNA: TGTGCCAGCAGCTTAGAGGGGGGGCGTGTGGGGACCCAGTACTTC.